These 5 T cell receptor beta chains were sequenced from one sample in a study of T cells in Graves' hyperthyroidism and ophthalmopathy. TCR beta CDR3 region amplification was performed from RNA transcripts. The HTBI primer set served for first-round RT-PCR of the TCR CDR3. MiXCR, applied by TCRdb to the multiplex PCR reads, yields one record per CDR3 protein. This sample has some 300,000 distinct CDR3 sequences, with roughly 19% found just once. The sequencing sample was made of blood. The receptors stem from a man over 45 with Graves' ophthalmopathy.

This clonotype was counted a few times. The CDR3 here is CARGQAFGGTNEKLFF. In DNA form, the CDR3 reads TGTGCCAGGGGACAGGCGTTTGGGGGGACTAATGAAAAACTGTTTTTT. V and J are TRBV9 and TRBJ1-4; 8 nucleotides line up with TRBD1. The V gene's germline CDR1 is SGDLS and CDR2 YYNGEE. The V segment lost 8 bases and the J segment 2 bases; nucleotides outside the gene matches: 11. The CDR3 is made up of 16 amino acids.

This clonotype was picked up many times. V gene TRBV7-2 combines with J gene TRBJ2-7; TRBD1 matches at 8 bases. The CDR3 consists of 16 residues. Per germline, CDR1 SGHTA and CDR2 FQGNSA. J gave up 2 bases and V 6 bases, and 12 bases lay outside the gene matches. The CDR3 here is CASRPIRGRPPYEQYF. CDR3 bases: TGTGCCAGCAGACCTATCAGGGGGCGCCCACCCTACGAGCAGTACTTC.

This clonotype was picked up many times. The chain couples TRBV20-1 to TRBJ2-5, with 15 bases matching TRBD2. This CDR3 is built from 16 residues. CDR1 and CDR2 from the germline V gene are DFQATT and SNEGSKA (reference sequence). Trimming cost V 3 bases and J 7 bases; bases outside gene matches: 9. CDR3 sequence reads: CSASPWTSGREGTQYF. CDR3 DNA: TGCAGTGCTAGCCCCTGGACTAGCGGGAGGGAAGGGACCCAGTACTTC.

This clonotype was seen ten or more times. This chain links TRBV5-6 with TRBJ2-1; D is undetermined. In germline, CDR1 is SGHDT, CDR2 YYEEEE. Deletions cut 4 bases from V and 9 bases from J, with 14 bases between. There are 13 residues in the CDR3. The CDR3 bases are TGTGCCAGCAGCCGTTCCTTTGGAATTGAGCAGTTCTTC. This codes for CASSRSFGIEQFF.

The chain couples TRBV19 to TRBJ1-1, with D tentatively TRBD1 (5 bases). The V end was cut by 4 bases, the J end by 3 bases, with 12 bases between. The CDR3 runs to 14 residues. CDR1 and CDR2 (germline): LNHDA, SQIVND (reference sequence). CDR3 residues: CASSTGAEHTEAFF. CDR3 nucleotides: TGTGCCAGTAGTACCGGGGCTGAGCACACTGAAGCTTTCTTT.